This T cell receptor (beta chain) was captured by sequencing in a study of shared T cell receptors in the human thymus. This clone has more than one count but fewer than ten. This table comes from immunoSEQ multiplex PCR, and its TCRdb copy is limited to in-frame clones, with some not included. Of some 720,000 clones listed, roughly 90% are singletons. Trimming at V came to 4 bases and at J to 2 bases, leaving 2 bases not matched to a gene. The CDR3 extends over 15 amino acids. Germline V gives CDR1 LGHNA, CDR2 YSLEER. The same data also contributed to another study, on human thymus T cells. That source adds: Having surgery to correct congenital heart defects, healthy Finnish infants acted as the donors. Corrective heart surgery yielded resections, and these provided the thymus tissue.

The chain couples TRBV4-3 to TRBJ2-7; 13 positions match TRBD2. The sequence was obtained from a boy in the first two years of life with a congenital heart defect. The sample comprised thymocytes. This CDR3 is CASSPGLAGTYEQYF. The CDR3 DNA sequence: TGCGCCAGCAGCCCGGGACTAGCGGGAACCTACGAGCAGTACTTC.